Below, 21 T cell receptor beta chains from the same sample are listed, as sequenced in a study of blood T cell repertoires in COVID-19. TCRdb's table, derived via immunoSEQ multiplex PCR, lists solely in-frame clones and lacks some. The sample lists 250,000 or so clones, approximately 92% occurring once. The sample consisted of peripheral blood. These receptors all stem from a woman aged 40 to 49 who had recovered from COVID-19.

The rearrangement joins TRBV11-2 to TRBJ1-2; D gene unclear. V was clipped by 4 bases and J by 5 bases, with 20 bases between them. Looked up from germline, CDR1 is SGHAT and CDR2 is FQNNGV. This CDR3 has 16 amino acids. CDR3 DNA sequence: TGTGCCAGCAGCTCCTTCAAAAGGCCGTCGGGGTATGGCTACACCTTC. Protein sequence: CASSSFKRPSGYGYTF.

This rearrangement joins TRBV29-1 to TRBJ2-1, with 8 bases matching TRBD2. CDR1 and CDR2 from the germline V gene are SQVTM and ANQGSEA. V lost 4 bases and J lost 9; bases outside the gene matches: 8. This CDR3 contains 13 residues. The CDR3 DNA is TGCAGCGTTGTGGTGACCGGGGGGGGTGAGCAGTTCTTC. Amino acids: CSVVVTGGGEQFF.

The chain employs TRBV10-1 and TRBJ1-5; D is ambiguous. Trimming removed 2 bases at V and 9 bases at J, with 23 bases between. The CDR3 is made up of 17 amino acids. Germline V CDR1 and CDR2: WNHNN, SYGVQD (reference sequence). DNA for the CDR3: TGCGCCAGCAGTGAGGGGTCGATCGGAGGGAGATTTCGGCCCCAGCATTTT. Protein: CASSEGSIGGRFRPQHF.

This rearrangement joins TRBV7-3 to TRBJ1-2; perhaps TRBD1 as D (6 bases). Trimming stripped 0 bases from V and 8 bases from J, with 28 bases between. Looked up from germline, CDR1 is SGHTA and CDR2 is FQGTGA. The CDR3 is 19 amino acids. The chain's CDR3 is CASSLTRVKATGTLIGYTF. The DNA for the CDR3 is TGTGCCAGCAGCTTAACTAGAGTCAAGGCGACAGGAACCCTGATCGGCTACACCTTC.

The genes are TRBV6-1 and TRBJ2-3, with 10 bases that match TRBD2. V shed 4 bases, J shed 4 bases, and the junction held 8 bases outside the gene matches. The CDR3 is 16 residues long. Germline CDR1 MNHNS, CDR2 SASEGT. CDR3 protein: CASSGLAGGGADTQYF. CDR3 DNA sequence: TGTGCCAGCAGTGGGTTAGCGGGAGGAGGTGCAGATACGCAGTATTTT.

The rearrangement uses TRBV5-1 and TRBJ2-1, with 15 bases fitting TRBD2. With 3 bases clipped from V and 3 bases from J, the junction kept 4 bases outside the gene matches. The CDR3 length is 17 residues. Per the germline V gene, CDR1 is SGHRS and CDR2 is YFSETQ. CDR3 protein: CASSWGLAGGNYNEQFF. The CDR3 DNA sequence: TGCGCCAGCAGCTGGGGACTAGCGGGAGGTAACTACAATGAGCAGTTCTTC.

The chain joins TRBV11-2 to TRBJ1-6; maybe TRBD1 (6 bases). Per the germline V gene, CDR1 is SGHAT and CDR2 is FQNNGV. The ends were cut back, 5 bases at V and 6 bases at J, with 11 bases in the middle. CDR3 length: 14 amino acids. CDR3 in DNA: TGTGCCAGCAGCACGAGGGGGAGTAATTCACCCCTCCACTTT. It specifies CASSTRGSNSPLHF.

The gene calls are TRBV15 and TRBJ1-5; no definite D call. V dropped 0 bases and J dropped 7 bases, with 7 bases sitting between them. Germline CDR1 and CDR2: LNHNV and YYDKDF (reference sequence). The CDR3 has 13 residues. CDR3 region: CATSREARQPQHF. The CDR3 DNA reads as TGTGCCACCAGCAGAGAGGCCCGACAGCCCCAGCATTTT.

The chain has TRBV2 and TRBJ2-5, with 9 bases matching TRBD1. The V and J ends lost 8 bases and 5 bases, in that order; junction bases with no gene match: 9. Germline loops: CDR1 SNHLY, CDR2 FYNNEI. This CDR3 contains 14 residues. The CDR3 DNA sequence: TGTGCCAGCCGACGGGGACAGGGAGGGGAGACCCAGTACTTC. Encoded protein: CASRRGQGGETQYF. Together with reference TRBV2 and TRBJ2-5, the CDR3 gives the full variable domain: EPEVTQTPSHQVTQMGQEVILRCVPISNHLYFYWYRQILGQKVEFLVSFYNNEISEKSEIFDDQFSVERPDGSNFTLKIRSTKLEDSAMYFCASRRGQGGETQYFGPGTRLLVL.

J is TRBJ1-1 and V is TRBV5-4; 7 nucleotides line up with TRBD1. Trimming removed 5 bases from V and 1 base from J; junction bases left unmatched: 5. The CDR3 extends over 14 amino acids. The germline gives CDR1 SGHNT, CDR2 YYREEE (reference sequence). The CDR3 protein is CASRTGTENTEAFF. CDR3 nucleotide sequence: TGTGCCAGCAGGACCGGGACAGAGAACACTGAAGCTTTCTTT.

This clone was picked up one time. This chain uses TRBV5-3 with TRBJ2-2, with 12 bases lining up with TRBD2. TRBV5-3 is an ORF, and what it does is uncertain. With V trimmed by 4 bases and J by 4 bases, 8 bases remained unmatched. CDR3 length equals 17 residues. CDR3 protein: CARSLRSSGGGTGELFF. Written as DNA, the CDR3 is TGTGCCAGAAGCCTCCGCTCTAGCGGGGGGGGCACCGGGGAGCTGTTTTTT.

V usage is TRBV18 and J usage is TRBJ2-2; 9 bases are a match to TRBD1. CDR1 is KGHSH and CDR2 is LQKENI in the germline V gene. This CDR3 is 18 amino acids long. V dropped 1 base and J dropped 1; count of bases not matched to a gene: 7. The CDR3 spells CASSPLTLGQGNTGELFF. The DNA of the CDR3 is TGTGCCAGCTCACCACTGACCTTGGGACAGGGGAACACCGGGGAGCTGTTTTTT.

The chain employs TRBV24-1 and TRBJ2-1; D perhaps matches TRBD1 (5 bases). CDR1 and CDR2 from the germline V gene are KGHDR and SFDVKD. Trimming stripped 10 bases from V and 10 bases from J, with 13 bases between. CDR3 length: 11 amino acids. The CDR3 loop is CATGEGHEQFF. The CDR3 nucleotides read TGTGCCACAGGGGAAGGGCACGAGCAGTTCTTC.

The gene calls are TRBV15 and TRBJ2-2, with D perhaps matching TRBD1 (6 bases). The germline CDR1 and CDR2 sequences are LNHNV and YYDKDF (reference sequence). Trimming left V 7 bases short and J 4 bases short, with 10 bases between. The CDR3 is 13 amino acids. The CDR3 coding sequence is TGTGCCACCAACAGGGCTGGCACCGGGGAGCTGTTTTTT. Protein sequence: CATNRAGTGELFF.

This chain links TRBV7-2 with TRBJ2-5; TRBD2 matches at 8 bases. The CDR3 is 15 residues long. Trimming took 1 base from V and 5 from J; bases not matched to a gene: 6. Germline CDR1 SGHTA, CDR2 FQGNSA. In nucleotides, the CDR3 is TGTGCCAGCAGCTTAGTGGGGGCTAGCGGGGAGACCCAGTACTTC. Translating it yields CASSLVGASGETQYF.

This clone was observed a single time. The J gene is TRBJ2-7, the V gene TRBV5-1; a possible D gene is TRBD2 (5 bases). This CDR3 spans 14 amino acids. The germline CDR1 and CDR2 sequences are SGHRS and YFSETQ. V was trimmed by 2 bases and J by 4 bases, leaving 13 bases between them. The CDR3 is CASSLRVGKYEQYF. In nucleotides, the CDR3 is TGCGCCAGCAGCTTAAGGGTCGGGAAGTACGAGCAGTACTTC.

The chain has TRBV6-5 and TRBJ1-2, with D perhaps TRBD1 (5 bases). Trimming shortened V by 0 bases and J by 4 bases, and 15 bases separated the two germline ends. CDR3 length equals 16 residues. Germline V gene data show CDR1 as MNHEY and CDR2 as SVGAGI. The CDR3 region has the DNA TGTGCCAGCAGTTACTCGAAACCGCGGGACGGCTATGGCTACACCTTC. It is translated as CASSYSKPRDGYGYTF.

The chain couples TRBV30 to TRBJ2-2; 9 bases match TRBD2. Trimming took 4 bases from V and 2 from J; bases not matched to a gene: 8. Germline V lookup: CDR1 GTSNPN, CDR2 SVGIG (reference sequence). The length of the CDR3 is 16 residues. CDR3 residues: CAWTSETSGNTGELFF. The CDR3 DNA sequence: TGTGCCTGGACCTCGGAGACTAGCGGTAACACCGGGGAGCTGTTTTTT.

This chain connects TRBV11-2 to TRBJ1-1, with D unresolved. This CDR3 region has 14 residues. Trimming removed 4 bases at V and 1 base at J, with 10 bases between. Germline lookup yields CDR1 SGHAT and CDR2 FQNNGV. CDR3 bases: TGTGCCAGCAGCTCACGCTCAGGGAACACTGAAGCTTTCTTT. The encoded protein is CASSSRSGNTEAFF.

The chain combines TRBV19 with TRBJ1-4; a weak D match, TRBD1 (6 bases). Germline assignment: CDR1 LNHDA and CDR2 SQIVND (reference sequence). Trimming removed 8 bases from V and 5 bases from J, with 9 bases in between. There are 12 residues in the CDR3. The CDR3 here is CASGGPNEKLFF. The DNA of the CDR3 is TGTGCCAGTGGGGGCCCAAATGAAAAACTGTTTTTT.

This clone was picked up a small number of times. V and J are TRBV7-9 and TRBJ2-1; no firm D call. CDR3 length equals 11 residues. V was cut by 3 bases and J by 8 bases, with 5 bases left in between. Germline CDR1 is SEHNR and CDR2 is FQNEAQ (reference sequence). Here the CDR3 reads CASSFPDEQFF. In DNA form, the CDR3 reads TGTGCCAGCAGCTTCCCCGATGAGCAGTTCTTC.